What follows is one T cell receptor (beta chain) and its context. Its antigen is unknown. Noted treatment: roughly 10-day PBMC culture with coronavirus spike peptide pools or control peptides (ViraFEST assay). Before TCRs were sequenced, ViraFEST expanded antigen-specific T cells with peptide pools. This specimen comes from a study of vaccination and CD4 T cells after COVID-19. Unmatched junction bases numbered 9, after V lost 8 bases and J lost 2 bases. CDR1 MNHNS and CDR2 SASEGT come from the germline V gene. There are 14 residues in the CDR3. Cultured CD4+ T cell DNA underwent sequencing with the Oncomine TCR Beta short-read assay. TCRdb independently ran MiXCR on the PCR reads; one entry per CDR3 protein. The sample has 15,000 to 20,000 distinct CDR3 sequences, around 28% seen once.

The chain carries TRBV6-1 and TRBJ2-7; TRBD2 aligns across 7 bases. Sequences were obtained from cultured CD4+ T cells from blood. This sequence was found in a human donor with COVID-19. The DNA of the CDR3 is TGTGCCAGCCCGGGGAGGGGACCTCCCTACGAGCAGTACTTC. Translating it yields CASPGRGPPYEQYF.